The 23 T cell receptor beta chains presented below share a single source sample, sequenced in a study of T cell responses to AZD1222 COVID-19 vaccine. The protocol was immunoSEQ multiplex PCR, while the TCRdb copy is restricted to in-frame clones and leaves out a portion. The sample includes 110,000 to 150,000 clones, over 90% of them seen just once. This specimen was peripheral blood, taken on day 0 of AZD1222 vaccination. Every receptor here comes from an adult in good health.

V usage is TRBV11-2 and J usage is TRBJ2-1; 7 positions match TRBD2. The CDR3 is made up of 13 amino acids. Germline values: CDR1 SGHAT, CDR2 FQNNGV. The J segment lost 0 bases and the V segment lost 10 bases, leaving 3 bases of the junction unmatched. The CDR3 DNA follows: TGTGCCATCGGCGGGAGCTCCTACAATGAGCAGTTCTTC. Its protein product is CAIGGSSYNEQFF.

The CDR3: CASSRWDRVGEQYF. The CDR3 DNA is TGTGCCAGCAGTCGCTGGGACAGGGTAGGTGAGCAGTACTTC. The chain uses TRBV2 and TRBJ2-7, with 9 bases fitting TRBD1. Germline V gives CDR1 SNHLY, CDR2 FYNNEI. The V gene end was trimmed by 5 bases and the J gene end by 7 bases; junction bases not matched to a gene: 9. CDR3 length: 14 amino acids.

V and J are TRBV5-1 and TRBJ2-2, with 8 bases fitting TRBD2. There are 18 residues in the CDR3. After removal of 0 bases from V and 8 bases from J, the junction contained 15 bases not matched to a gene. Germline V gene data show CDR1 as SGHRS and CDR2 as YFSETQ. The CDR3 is CASSLVGGTRLTDGELFF. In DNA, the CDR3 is TGCGCCAGCAGCTTGGTAGGGGGGACTAGACTCACCGATGGGGAGCTGTTTTTT. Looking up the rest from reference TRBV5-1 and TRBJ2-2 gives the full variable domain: KAGVTQTPRYLIKTRGQQVTLSCSPISGHRSVSWYQQTPGQGLQFLFEYFSETQRNKGNFPGRFSGRQFSNSRSEMNVSTLELGDSALYLCASSLVGGTRLTDGELFFGEGSRLTVL.

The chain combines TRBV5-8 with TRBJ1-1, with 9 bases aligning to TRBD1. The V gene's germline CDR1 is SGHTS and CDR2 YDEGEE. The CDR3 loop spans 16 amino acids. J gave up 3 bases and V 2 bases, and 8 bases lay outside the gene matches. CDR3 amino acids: CASSLYRGLSDTEAFF. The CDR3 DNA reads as TGTGCCAGCAGCTTATACAGGGGGCTTTCGGACACTGAAGCTTTCTTT.

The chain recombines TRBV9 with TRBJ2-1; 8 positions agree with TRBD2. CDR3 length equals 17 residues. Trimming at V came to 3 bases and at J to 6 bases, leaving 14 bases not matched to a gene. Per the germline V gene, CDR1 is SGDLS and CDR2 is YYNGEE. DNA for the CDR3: TGTGCCAGCAGCGCCCAGCGGGAGCAATGGTTGGGCAATGAGCAGTTCTTC. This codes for CASSAQREQWLGNEQFF.

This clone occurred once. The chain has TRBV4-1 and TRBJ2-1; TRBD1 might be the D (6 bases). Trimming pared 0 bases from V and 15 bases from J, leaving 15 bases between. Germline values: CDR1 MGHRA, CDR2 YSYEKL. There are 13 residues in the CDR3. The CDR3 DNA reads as TGCGCCAGCAGCCAAGATGGGGGCGAAAGGTGGTTCTTC. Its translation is CASSQDGGERWFF.

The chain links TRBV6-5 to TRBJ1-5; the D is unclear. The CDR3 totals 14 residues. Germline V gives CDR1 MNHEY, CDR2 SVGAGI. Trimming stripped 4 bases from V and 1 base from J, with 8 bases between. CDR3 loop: CASSWMGSNQPQHF. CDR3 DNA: TGTGCCAGCAGTTGGATGGGGAGCAATCAGCCCCAGCATTTT.

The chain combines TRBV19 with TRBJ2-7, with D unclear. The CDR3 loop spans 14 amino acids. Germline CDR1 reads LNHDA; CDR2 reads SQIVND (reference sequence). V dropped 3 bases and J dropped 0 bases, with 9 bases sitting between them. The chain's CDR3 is CASSIQVSSYEQYF. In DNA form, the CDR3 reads TGTGCCAGTAGTATCCAAGTGTCCTCCTACGAGCAGTACTTC.

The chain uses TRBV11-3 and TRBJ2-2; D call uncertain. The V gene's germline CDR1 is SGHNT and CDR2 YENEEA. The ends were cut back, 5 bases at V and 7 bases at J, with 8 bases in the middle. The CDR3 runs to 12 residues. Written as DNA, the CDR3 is TGTGCCAGCAGCCGGTGGGGCGGGGAGCTGTTTTTT. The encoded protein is CASSRWGGELFF.

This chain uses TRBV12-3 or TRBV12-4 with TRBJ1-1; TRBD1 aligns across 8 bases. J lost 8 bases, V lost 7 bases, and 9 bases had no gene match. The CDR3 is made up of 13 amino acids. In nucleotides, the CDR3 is TGTGCCAGCATTGACAAACAGGGGGAGGAAGCTTTCTTT. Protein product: CASIDKQGEEAFF.

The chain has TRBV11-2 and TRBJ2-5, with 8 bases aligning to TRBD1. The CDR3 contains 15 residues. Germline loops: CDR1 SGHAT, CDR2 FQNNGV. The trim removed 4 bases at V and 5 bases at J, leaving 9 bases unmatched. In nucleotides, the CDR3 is TGTGCCAGCAGCTCTAGTGACAGGGGAAGGGAGACCCAGTACTTC. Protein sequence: CASSSSDRGRETQYF.

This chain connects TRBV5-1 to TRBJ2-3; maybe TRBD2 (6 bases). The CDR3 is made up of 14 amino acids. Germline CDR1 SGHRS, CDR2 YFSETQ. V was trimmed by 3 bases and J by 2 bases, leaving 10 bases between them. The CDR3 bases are TGCGCCAGCAGCTGGGGGGACGCCACAGATACGCAGTATTTT. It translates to CASSWGDATDTQYF.

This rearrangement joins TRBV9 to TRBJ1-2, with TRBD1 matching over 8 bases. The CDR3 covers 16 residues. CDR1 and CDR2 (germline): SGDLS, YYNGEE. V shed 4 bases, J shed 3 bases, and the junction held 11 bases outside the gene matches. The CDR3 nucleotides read TGTGCCAGCAGCCCCCCCGCCGGGACAGGTGACTATGGCTACACCTTC. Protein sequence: CASSPPAGTGDYGYTF.

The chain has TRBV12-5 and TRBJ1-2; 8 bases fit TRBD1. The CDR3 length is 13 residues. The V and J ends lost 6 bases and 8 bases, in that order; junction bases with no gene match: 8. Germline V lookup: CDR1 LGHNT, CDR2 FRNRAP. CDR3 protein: CASGYDTGGGYTF. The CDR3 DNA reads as TGTGCTAGTGGATATGATACAGGGGGAGGCTACACCTTC.

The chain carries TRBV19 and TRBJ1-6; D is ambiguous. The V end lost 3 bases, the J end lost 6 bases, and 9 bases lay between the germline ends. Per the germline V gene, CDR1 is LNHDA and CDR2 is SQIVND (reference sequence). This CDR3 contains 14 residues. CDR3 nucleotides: TGTGCCAGTAGTATCGGCTCGTTTAATTCACCCCTCCACTTT. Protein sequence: CASSIGSFNSPLHF.

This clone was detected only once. The CDR3 region has the DNA TGTGCCAGCAGCTTGAGATTCAAGAGTAACTATGGCTACACCTTC. This encodes CASSLRFKSNYGYTF. V gene TRBV5-4 combines with J gene TRBJ1-2; the D is unclear. This CDR3 spans 15 amino acids. The ends were cut back, 1 base at V and 1 base at J, with 11 bases in the middle. CDR1 is SGHNT, CDR2 YYREEE, per germline (reference sequence).

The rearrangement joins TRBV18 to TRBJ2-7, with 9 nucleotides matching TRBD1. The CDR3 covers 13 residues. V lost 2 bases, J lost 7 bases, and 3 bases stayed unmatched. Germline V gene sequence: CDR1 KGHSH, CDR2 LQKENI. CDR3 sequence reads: CASSPGTGTEQYF. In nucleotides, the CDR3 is TGTGCCAGCTCACCAGGGACAGGGACTGAGCAGTACTTC.

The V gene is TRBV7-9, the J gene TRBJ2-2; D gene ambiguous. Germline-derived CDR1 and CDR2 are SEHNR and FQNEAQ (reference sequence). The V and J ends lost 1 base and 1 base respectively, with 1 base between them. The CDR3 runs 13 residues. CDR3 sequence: CASSLGNTGELFF. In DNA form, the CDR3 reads TGTGCCAGCAGCTTAGGGAACACCGGGGAGCTGTTTTTT.

CDR3 region: CASSPRTDSTDTQYF. The DNA of the CDR3 is TGTGCCAGCAGTCCTAGGACAGACAGCACAGATACGCAGTATTTT. J is TRBJ2-3 and V is TRBV28; TRBD1 might be the D (6 bases). V lost 5 bases, J lost 0 bases, and 12 bases lay in between. The CDR3 contains 15 residues. Germline-derived CDR1 and CDR2 are MDHEN and SYDVKM.

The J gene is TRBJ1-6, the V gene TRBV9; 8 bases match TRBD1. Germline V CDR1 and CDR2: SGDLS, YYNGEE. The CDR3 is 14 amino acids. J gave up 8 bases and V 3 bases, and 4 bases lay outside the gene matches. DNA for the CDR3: TGTGCCAGCAGCGGGGACAGGACGGATTCACCCCTCCACTTT. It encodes CASSGDRTDSPLHF.

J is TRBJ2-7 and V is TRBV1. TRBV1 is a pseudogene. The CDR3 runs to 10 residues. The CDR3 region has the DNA TGCACCAGCAGGGAAGAGAGGCAGTACTTC. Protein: CTSREERQYF.

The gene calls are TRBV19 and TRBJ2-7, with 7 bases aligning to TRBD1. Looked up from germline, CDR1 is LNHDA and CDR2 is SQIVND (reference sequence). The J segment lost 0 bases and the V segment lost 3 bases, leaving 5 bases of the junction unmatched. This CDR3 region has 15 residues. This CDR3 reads CASSMLAGGSYEQYF. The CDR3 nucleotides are TGTGCCAGTAGTATGTTGGCAGGGGGCTCCTACGAGCAGTACTTC.

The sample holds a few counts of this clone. CDR3 nucleotide sequence: TGTGCCAGTAGTATCACAGTTGGGGGCACTGAAGCTTTCTTT. Protein sequence: CASSITVGGTEAFF. The gene calls are TRBV19 and TRBJ1-1, with TRBD1 as a possible D gene (5 bases). Germline values: CDR1 LNHDA, CDR2 SQIVND (reference sequence). The V end was cut by 3 bases, the J end by 4 bases, with 12 bases between. The CDR3 has 14 residues.